The 20 T cell receptor beta chains presented below share a single source sample, sequenced in a study of T cell responses to AZD1222 COVID-19 vaccine. Assay: immunoSEQ multiplex PCR; the TCRdb copy retains only in-frame clones and omits some. The data contain fewer than 100,000 clones, 90% of them singletons. The source was peripheral blood, collected on day 0 of AZD1222 vaccination. These receptors were taken from an adult in good health.

The rearrangement links TRBV9 to TRBJ2-7; TRBD2 might be the D (6 bases). CDR3 length equals 14 residues. V was shortened by 0 bases and J by 5 bases, with 12 bases between the two germline ends. CDR1 is SGDLS and CDR2 is YYNGEE in the germline V gene. CDR3 residues: CASSVGGGSHEQYF. DNA for the CDR3: TGTGCCAGCAGCGTAGGTGGGGGGTCCCACGAGCAGTACTTC.

The V call is TRBV29-1, the J call TRBJ1-5; D is possibly TRBD1 (5 bases). V lost 6 bases and J lost 7, with 13 bases in between. CDR1 and CDR2 from the germline V gene are SQVTM and ANQGSEA. This CDR3 has 12 residues. CDR3 nucleotide sequence: TGCAGCGTCCGGGACCTCGACCAGCCCCAGCATTTT. Amino acids: CSVRDLDQPQHF.

The V gene is TRBV10-3, the J gene TRBJ1-5; no clear D gene. The CDR3 covers 13 residues. The V gene lost 4 bases and the J gene lost 1 base, with 5 bases spanning the gap. CDR1 is ENHRY, CDR2 SYGVKD, per germline. The CDR3 loop reads CAISVGSNQPQHF. DNA for the CDR3: TGTGCCATCAGTGTGGGCAGCAATCAGCCCCAGCATTTT.

The genes are TRBV4-3 and TRBJ1-4, with 8 bases lining up with TRBD1. The CDR3 loop spans 15 amino acids. The germline V gene encodes CDR1 LGHNA and CDR2 YSLEER. V lost 1 base and J lost 13; bases outside the gene matches: 11. CDR3 DNA sequence: TGCGCCAGCAGCCAAGCCCCGTCCGGGACAGGATTACTGTTTTTT. Protein: CASSQAPSGTGLLFF.

The rearrangement links TRBV19 to TRBJ1-6; D is undetermined. CDR1 and CDR2 (germline): LNHDA, SQIVND (reference sequence). The CDR3 has 18 residues. V was trimmed by 6 bases and J by 9 bases, leaving 27 bases between them. CDR3 in DNA: TGTGCCAGTAGCCTGTACCCCGCAGCAGCAGGCGTCTCTTCACCCCTCCACTTT. The encoded protein is CASSLYPAAAGVSSPLHF.

V and J are TRBV19 and TRBJ1-1; 9 bases align to TRBD1. The CDR3 loop spans 17 amino acids. Trimming cost V 3 bases and J 0 bases; bases outside gene matches: 8. Per the germline V gene, CDR1 is LNHDA and CDR2 is SQIVND (reference sequence). CDR3 loop: CASSMFGGQGMNTEAFF. DNA of the CDR3: TGTGCCAGTAGTATGTTTGGCGGACAGGGGATGAACACTGAAGCTTTCTTT.

The chain uses TRBV19 and TRBJ1-2; D is possibly TRBD1 (5 bases). CDR1 LNHDA and CDR2 SQIVND come from the germline V gene (reference sequence). V dropped 6 bases and J dropped 8 bases, with 22 bases sitting between them. This CDR3 is 15 amino acids long. CDR3 DNA sequence: TGTGCCAGTAGCCCTGAGGTTGGGACGATCAGGGGCTACACCTTC. Its translation: CASSPEVGTIRGYTF. Using reference TRBV19 and TRBJ1-2 for the parts outside the CDR3, the full variable domain is DGGITQSPKYLFRKEGQNVTLSCEQNLNHDAMYWYRQDPGQGLRLIYYSQIVNDFQKGDIAEGYSVSREKKESFPLTVTSAQKNPTAFYLCASSPEVGTIRGYTFGSGTRLTVV.

The chain employs TRBV7-2 and TRBJ1-2; D gene unclear. Germline V gene data show CDR1 as SGHTA and CDR2 as FQGNSA. The CDR3 length is 15 residues. Trimming pared 5 bases from V and 4 bases from J, leaving 17 bases between. CDR3 bases: TGTGCCAGCAGCCCTTACCAAATTGCGCCCTATGGCTACACCTTC. This sequence encodes CASSPYQIAPYGYTF.

A few counts support this clone. This chain uses TRBV6-5 with TRBJ1-1; possible D gene TRBD1, 5 bases. Looked up from germline, CDR1 is MNHEY and CDR2 is SVGAGI. The CDR3 covers 14 residues. V was cut by 8 bases and J by 2 bases, with 15 bases left in between. The DNA for the CDR3 is TGTGCCAGCCGGGACTCCGGGGGAAACACTGAAGCTTTCTTT. This codes for CASRDSGGNTEAFF.

The chain carries TRBV19 and TRBJ1-1; 8 nucleotides match TRBD1. The CDR3 contains 15 residues. V was clipped by 5 bases and J by 4 bases; unmatched bases: 9. The germline V gene has CDR1 LNHDA and CDR2 SQIVND (reference sequence). In DNA form, the CDR3 reads TGTGCCAGTAGTGGTTCTGTCAGGGGGCTCACTGAAGCTTTCTTT. As protein: CASSGSVRGLTEAFF.

The gene calls are TRBV11-2 and TRBJ2-5; 13 bases align to TRBD2. The CDR3 loop spans 19 amino acids. V gave up 1 base and J gave up 1 base; unmatched junction bases: 9. The germline gives CDR1 SGHAT, CDR2 FQNNGV. The DNA for the CDR3 is TGTGCCAGCAGCTTAGGTGCACTAGCGGGGGGGATCCCCCAAGAGACCCAGTACTTC. This gives the protein CASSLGALAGGIPQETQYF.

The chain links TRBV19 to TRBJ2-7; D might be TRBD1 or TRBD2, each matching 5 bases. The CDR3 contains 15 residues. The ends were cut back, 3 bases at V and 2 bases at J, with 14 bases in the middle. Germline V gives CDR1 LNHDA, CDR2 SQIVND (reference sequence). CDR3 nucleotides: TGTGCCAGTAGTATGCTCCGCCAGGGAGCCTACGAGCAGTACTTC. It codes for CASSMLRQGAYEQYF.

V and J are TRBV18 and TRBJ2-3; TRBD1 matches at 7 bases. Losses at the gene ends were 4 bases for V and 0 bases for J; bases not matched to a gene: 4. This CDR3 is built from 15 residues. Looked up from germline, CDR1 is KGHSH and CDR2 is LQKENI. CDR3 DNA: TGTGCCAGCTCACGGGACAGTGCTAGCACAGATACGCAGTATTTT. Protein sequence: CASSRDSASTDTQYF.

The chain employs TRBV7-9 and TRBJ1-1; a weak D match, TRBD1 (5 bases). This CDR3 comprises 13 residues. Germline V gene lookup returns CDR1 SEHNR and CDR2 FQNEAQ (reference sequence). The V end lost 1 base, the J end lost 5 bases, and 8 bases lay between the germline ends. This CDR3 reads CASSLGGGTEAFF. Here the CDR3 DNA reads TGTGCCAGCAGCTTAGGGGGCGGGACTGAAGCTTTCTTT.

The chain couples TRBV6-1 to TRBJ1-2, with D possibly matching TRBD1 (6 bases). CDR1 MNHNS and CDR2 SASEGT come from the germline V gene. CDR3 length: 16 amino acids. The V gene lost 2 bases and the J gene lost 2 bases, with 15 bases spanning the gap. For the CDR3, the DNA is TGTGCCAGCAGTGAACTTGCAGGGGAGGGCAACTATGGCTACACCTTC. Amino acids: CASSELAGEGNYGYTF.

The chain employs TRBV6-1 and TRBJ1-2; maybe TRBD1 (6 bases). V was cut by 3 bases and J by 8 bases, with 19 bases left in between. The length of the CDR3 is 15 residues. Germline-derived CDR1 and CDR2 are MNHNS and SASEGT. The CDR3 DNA sequence: TGTGCCAGCAGTGAGCTGGGGGGCCAGGCTTGGGGCTACACCTTC. Its translation is CASSELGGQAWGYTF.

The chain combines TRBV7-9 with TRBJ2-2; no reliable D call. Trimming took off 5 bases at V and 4 bases at J, with 14 bases between the two ends. CDR3 length: 15 residues. The V gene's germline CDR1 is SEHNR and CDR2 FQNEAQ (reference sequence). CDR3 sequence: CASSLLVGPTGELFF. The CDR3, as DNA: TGTGCCAGCAGCCTACTGGTAGGGCCCACCGGGGAGCTGTTTTTT.

This rearrangement joins TRBV5-1 to TRBJ2-3; D uncertain. V lost 5 bases to trimming and J lost 0 bases, with 7 bases between them. The CDR3 runs 13 residues. In germline, CDR1 is SGHRS, CDR2 YFSETQ. The CDR3 loop is CASRPASTDTQYF. The CDR3 nucleotides are TGCGCCAGCAGACCAGCCAGCACAGATACGCAGTATTTT. The variable domain in full, with the rest retrieved from reference TRBV5-1 and TRBJ2-3, is KAGVTQTPRYLIKTRGQQVTLSCSPISGHRSVSWYQQTPGQGLQFLFEYFSETQRNKGNFPGRFSGRQFSNSRSEMNVSTLELGDSALYLCASRPASTDTQYFGPGTRLTVL.

V gene TRBV5-4 combines with J gene TRBJ2-3; 7 bases are shared with TRBD2. CDR3 length equals 15 residues. Germline lookup yields CDR1 SGHNT and CDR2 YYREEE (reference sequence). The V and J ends lost 4 bases and 2 bases, in that order; junction bases with no gene match: 7. CDR3 DNA: TGTGCCAGCAGCCCGCCAGCGGGGCTCACAGATACGCAGTATTTT. Translating it yields CASSPPAGLTDTQYF.

This chain uses TRBV19 with TRBJ1-5; D remains unclear. The CDR3 consists of 14 residues. V gave up 8 bases and J gave up 0 bases, with 11 bases separating them. From germline, CDR1 is LNHDA and CDR2 SQIVND (reference sequence). The CDR3 here is CASCPAVSNQPQHF. The CDR3 region has the DNA TGTGCCAGTTGCCCGGCAGTTAGCAATCAGCCCCAGCATTTT.